This T cell receptor beta chain was found in a study of shared clonotypes between healthy human individuals. The assay was immunoSEQ multiplex PCR, and TCRdb's table has in-frame clones only and misses some. The repertoire holds about 2.1 million clones, with around 95% as singletons. Naive CD8 cells were CD45RO-negative, positively selected for CCR7, excluding terminally differentiated effector memory CD45RA+ cells. Concerning this clone: What it binds is unknown.

Trimming removed 8 bases at V and 11 bases at J, with 18 bases between. From germline, CDR1 is SNHLY and CDR2 FYNNEI. The CDR3 is 12 residues long. Study-wide findings and caveats: Among a handful of donors, around 5% of naive CD4 clonotypes were found in common. Non-shared clonotypes displayed generation probabilities falling below those of clonotypes present in all four donors. Richness estimates generally favored naive over memory subsets.

This receptor was obtained from a man younger than 35 in good health. Some clones in this sample may be carry-over from other donors' samples. V and J are TRBV2 and TRBJ1-1; maybe TRBD1 (6 bases). Sequences were obtained from naive CD8+ T cells from PBMCs. CDR3 nucleotides: TGTGCCAGCTTTGTGGGACCTCAGGGGGCTTTCTTT. This codes for CASFVGPQGAFF.